This T cell receptor beta chain emerged from a study of blood T cell repertoires in COVID-19. Study background: The cDNA or gDNA used as material had been derived from T cells, B-cell-depleted T cells, or PBMCs.

Methods used by the authors: Using reference gene primer amplification, nucleated cell counts were estimated. Measured with immunoSEQ multiplex PCR; TCRdb has only the in-frame clones, and not every one. V, J and clone size reflect that table, while D and trimming were determined from the DNA. The sample records 110,000 or so clones, approximately 81% being singletons. Sample: peripheral blood. This clonotype was sampled from a man aged 60 to 69 with acute or convalescent COVID-19.

The CDR3, as DNA: TGTGCCAGCAGTGAAATAGGTGGGACAGGGGGCACAGATACGCAGTATTTT. Amino acid sequence: CASSEIGGTGGTDTQYF. The chain joins TRBV6-1 to TRBJ2-3; 10 positions match TRBD1. The CDR3 loop spans 17 amino acids. V dropped 2 bases and J dropped 1; count of bases not matched to a gene: 6. CDR1 MNHNS and CDR2 SASEGT come from the germline V gene.